These 28 T cell receptor beta chains originate from one sample sequenced in a study of cytomegalovirus exposure and HLA in healthy donors. The PCR used 60 Vbeta and 13 Jbeta primers. Sequenced by immunoSEQ multiplex PCR; TCRdb stores in-frame clones only, minus some. The table has some 180,000 clones, over 75% seen once. Sequenced: PBMCs. Source of these receptors: a woman in her 30s in good health and CMV-seronegative.

In its sample, this clone was seen a few times. The chain employs TRBV1 and TRBJ2-5; the DNA was not used to check the table's D call, TRBD2. TRBV1 counts as a pseudogene. This CDR3 is 18 amino acids long. The CDR3 nucleotides are TGCACCAGCAGCCAAGACGGACCGACTAGCGGGGGGGCCGGGAACCAGTACTTC. Its translation: CTSSQDGPTSGGAGNQYF.

The rearrangement links TRBV25-1 to TRBJ2-4, with D possibly TRBD2 on 7 matching bases. Germline V gene sequence: CDR1 MGHDK, CDR2 SYGVNS. CDR3 length equals 13 residues. The V and J ends lost 5 bases and 5 bases respectively, with 10 bases between them. Here the CDR3 reads CASSRGAENIQYF. In DNA form, the CDR3 reads TGTGCCAGCAGTCGGGGGGCCGAAAACATTCAGTACTTC.

CDR3 region: CASSQDSGGVAKNIQYF. In nucleotides, the CDR3 is TGCGCCAGCAGCCAAGATTCCGGGGGGGTAGCCAAAAACATTCAGTACTTC. This chain joins TRBV4-1 and TRBJ2-4; 8 nucleotides align to TRBD2. The CDR3 contains 17 residues. Germline values: CDR1 MGHRA, CDR2 YSYEKL. With 0 bases clipped from V and 0 bases from J, the junction kept 4 bases outside the gene matches.

The CDR3 nucleotides read TGCGCCAGCAGCTTGGACCCGTCGGGGGGCACTGAAGCTTTCTTT. It encodes CASSLDPSGGTEAFF. The chain uses TRBV5-1 and TRBJ1-1; weak D call: TRBD1 (5 bases). Germline V CDR1 and CDR2: SGHRS, YFSETQ. The CDR3 runs to 15 residues. Between the trimmed V and J ends, which lost 0 bases and 4 bases, there was a span of 13 bases.

This clone was picked up a small number of times. The rearrangement joins TRBV10-3 to TRBJ1-1; 7 bases are shared with TRBD1. Trimming removed 10 bases from V and 2 bases from J; junction bases left unmatched: 10. Germline CDR1 ENHRY, CDR2 SYGVKD. The CDR3 extends over 14 amino acids. The DNA for the CDR3 is TGTGCCACCAGACAGGGTGCAGGAAACACTGAAGCTTTCTTT. It yields the protein CATRQGAGNTEAFF.

This chain connects TRBV2 to TRBJ2-2, with 8 positions matching TRBD2. CDR1 is SNHLY and CDR2 is FYNNEI in the germline V gene. Unmatched junction bases numbered 8, after V lost 4 bases and J lost 4 bases. This CDR3 is built from 16 residues. The CDR3 reads CASSALRGGLTGELFF. The CDR3 bases are TGTGCCAGCAGTGCGTTACGCGGGGGGCTCACCGGGGAGCTGTTTTTT.

The rearrangement joins TRBV29-1 to TRBJ1-2; 7 positions agree with TRBD1. The CDR3 extends over 13 amino acids. J gave up 3 bases and V 5 bases, and 6 bases lay outside the gene matches. The V gene's germline CDR1 is SQVTM and CDR2 ANQGSEA. The CDR3 sequence: CSVTTGDYYGYTF. For the CDR3, the DNA is TGCAGCGTTACCACAGGGGATTACTATGGCTACACCTTC.

V gene TRBV6-6 combines with J gene TRBJ1-4, with TRBD1 matching 7 bases. The CDR3 loop spans 15 amino acids. The germline CDR1 and CDR2 sequences are MNHNY and SVGAGI (reference sequence). The J segment lost 5 bases and the V segment lost 7 bases, leaving 10 bases of the junction unmatched. CDR3 nucleotide sequence: TGTGCCAGCACCGATCCGACAGGGAAGAATGAAAAACTGTTTTTT. Its translation is CASTDPTGKNEKLFF.

V is TRBV9 and J is TRBJ2-3; the match to TRBD1 covers 9 bases. CDR1 is SGDLS, CDR2 YYNGEE, per germline. The CDR3 spans 14 residues. V shed 4 bases, J shed 6 bases, and the junction held 6 bases outside the gene matches. The DNA for the CDR3 is TGTGCCAGCAGCTTCGGACAGGGGATGGATACGCAGTATTTT. Its translation is CASSFGQGMDTQYF. Complete variable domain (other parts from reference TRBV9 and TRBJ2-3): DSGVTQTPKHLITATGQRVTLRCSPRSGDLSVYWYQQSLDQGLQFLIQYYNGEERAKGNILERFSAQQFPDLHSELNLSSLELGDSALYFCASSFGQGMDTQYFGPGTRLTVL.

The CDR3 sequence is CASSQGSPGEGYTF. In DNA form, the CDR3 reads TGCGCCAGCAGCCAAGGTAGCCCCGGGGAAGGCTACACCTTC. The V gene is TRBV4-1, the J gene TRBJ1-2; D ambiguous. This CDR3 has 14 amino acids. Germline CDR1 MGHRA, CDR2 YSYEKL. The V and J ends lost 1 base and 8 bases respectively, with 14 bases between them.

This chain links TRBV6-5 with TRBJ1-4; possibly TRBD1 for D (5 bases). Trimming cost V 0 bases and J 8 bases, with 13 bases left between them. Germline loops: CDR1 MNHEY, CDR2 SVGAGI. The CDR3 runs to 15 residues. CDR3 loop: CASSYSKVPGEKLFF. CDR3 bases: TGTGCCAGCAGTTACTCAAAGGTCCCAGGGGAAAAACTGTTTTTT.

The chain joins TRBV6-5 to TRBJ2-3; D is undetermined. This CDR3 has 12 amino acids. Trimming took 1 base from V and 6 from J, leaving 5 bases between them. In germline, CDR1 is MNHEY, CDR2 SVGAGI. CDR3 sequence (DNA): TGTGCCAGCAGTTACTTCGGGGATACGCAGTATTTT. As protein: CASSYFGDTQYF.

The chain couples TRBV5-1 to TRBJ2-6; D is possibly TRBD1 (5 bases). Trimming stripped 4 bases from V and 0 bases from J, with 11 bases between. Germline V lookup: CDR1 SGHRS, CDR2 YFSETQ. This CDR3 spans 16 amino acids. CDR3 loop: CASSLPDSSGANVLTF. The CDR3 bases are TGCGCCAGCAGCCTTCCAGACAGCTCTGGGGCCAACGTCCTGACTTTC.

The chain joins TRBV29-1 to TRBJ1-2; 8 bases agree with TRBD1. The CDR3 length is 16 residues. The V and J ends lost 3 bases and 4 bases, in that order; junction bases with no gene match: 13. From germline, CDR1 is SQVTM and CDR2 ANQGSEA. This CDR3 reads CSVERPDRAPGYGYTF. The DNA for the CDR3 is TGCAGCGTTGAGCGGCCGGACAGGGCTCCGGGCTATGGCTACACCTTC. The variable domain in full, with the rest retrieved from reference TRBV29-1 and TRBJ1-2, is SAVISQKPSRDICQRGTSLTIQCQVDSQVTMMFWYRQQPGQSLTLIATANQGSEATYESGFVIDKFPISRPNLTFSTLTVSNMSPEDSSIYLCSVERPDRAPGYGYTFGSGTRLTVV.

This clone was found once. The V gene is TRBV11-2, the J gene TRBJ1-1; D is unresolved. Germline V gene sequence: CDR1 SGHAT, CDR2 FQNNGV. The CDR3 loop spans 15 amino acids. The ends were cut back, 5 bases at V and 4 bases at J, with 17 bases in the middle. The CDR3 protein is CASSPKGSSGTEAFF. The CDR3 DNA follows: TGTGCCAGCAGCCCCAAAGGGAGCAGTGGCACTGAAGCTTTCTTT.

This chain links TRBV10-1 with TRBJ2-1, with D perhaps TRBD1 (7 bases). Germline-derived CDR1 and CDR2 are WNHNN and SYGVQD (reference sequence). The CDR3 loop spans 16 amino acids. Trimming cost V 2 bases and J 9 bases, with 20 bases left between them. CDR3 sequence: CASSEEGRGEESEQFF. Written as DNA, the CDR3 is TGCGCCAGCAGTGAGGAGGGCAGGGGGGAAGAAAGTGAGCAGTTCTTC.

This chain joins TRBV6-1 and TRBJ1-1; the match to TRBD1 covers 8 bases. Looked up from germline, CDR1 is MNHNS and CDR2 is SASEGT. Trimming removed 6 bases from V and 7 bases from J; junction bases left unmatched: 7. This CDR3 is 13 amino acids long. CDR3: CASSGQGPYEAFF. DNA of the CDR3: TGTGCCAGCAGCGGACAGGGACCGTATGAAGCTTTCTTT.

This clone has a handful of counts. This chain uses TRBV15 with TRBJ2-2; D perhaps matches TRBD1 (5 bases). Germline V gene sequence: CDR1 LNHNV, CDR2 YYDKDF (reference sequence). V lost 0 bases to trimming and J lost 6 bases, with 11 bases between them. The CDR3 contains 15 residues. Written as DNA, the CDR3 is TGTGCCACCAGCAGAGAGAGGCAGGGTGCCGGGGAGCTGTTTTTT. It specifies CATSRERQGAGELFF.

The rearrangement uses TRBV27 and TRBJ1-1, with D perhaps TRBD1 (6 bases). V shed 6 bases and J shed 0 bases, with 17 bases lying between them. Germline-derived CDR1 and CDR2 are MNHEY and SMNVEV (reference sequence). The CDR3 is 16 amino acids. The CDR3 DNA reads as TGTGCCAGCAGGGACAGAAAGACAGCGGTGAACACTGAAGCTTTCTTT. Translated, it gives CASRDRKTAVNTEAFF.

This clone was observed a few times. This chain links TRBV5-6 with TRBJ1-1, with 7 positions matching TRBD1. Germline CDR1 reads SGHDT; CDR2 reads YYEEEE. Losses at the gene ends were 0 bases for V and 1 base for J; bases not matched to a gene: 6. The CDR3 spans 16 residues. The CDR3 is CASSLEVTGRNTEAFF. The CDR3 nucleotides are TGTGCCAGCAGCTTGGAAGTGACAGGGCGGAACACTGAAGCTTTCTTT.

The sample holds a few counts of this clone. V and J are TRBV5-6 and TRBJ1-3; D possibly corresponds to TRBD1 (6 bases). Trimming took 4 bases from V and 4 from J, leaving 15 bases between them. The CDR3 covers 15 residues. Germline V CDR1 and CDR2: SGHDT, YYEEEE. The CDR3 region is CASSPGTGSGNTIYF. DNA of the CDR3: TGTGCCAGCAGCCCCGGAACAGGGTCCGGAAACACCATATATTTT.

The genes are TRBV30 and TRBJ1-1, with TRBD1 identical over 7 bases. The CDR3 runs to 15 residues. Germline V gives CDR1 GTSNPN, CDR2 SVGIG (reference sequence). V was pared by 0 bases and J by 1 base, with 5 bases of the junction left unmatched. This chain's CDR3 is CAWSVMDRRNTEAFF. Here the CDR3 DNA reads TGTGCCTGGAGTGTGATGGACAGGAGGAACACTGAAGCTTTCTTT.

This clone was detected once. V gene TRBV7-2 combines with J gene TRBJ1-3; no definite D call. This CDR3 region has 14 residues. Trimming pared 5 bases from V and 1 base from J, leaving 9 bases between. The germline gives CDR1 SGHTA, CDR2 FQGNSA. CDR3 sequence (DNA): TGTGCCAGCAGCGGAGGCTATTCTGGAAACACCATATATTTT. Amino acids: CASSGGYSGNTIYF.

V and J are TRBV4-2 and TRBJ2-7; a weak D match, TRBD2 (6 bases). Per germline, CDR1 LGHNA and CDR2 YNFKEQ. The V end was cut by 0 bases, the J end by 3 bases, with 18 bases between. The CDR3 contains 17 residues. This CDR3 is CASSQDRGGSGLYEQYF. CDR3 in DNA: TGTGCCAGCAGCCAAGATAGGGGCGGTAGCGGCCTCTACGAGCAGTACTTC.

The chain joins TRBV2 to TRBJ1-5; perhaps TRBD1 as D (6 bases). Trimming shortened V by 7 bases and J by 3 bases, and 7 bases separated the two germline ends. Germline-derived CDR1 and CDR2 are SNHLY and FYNNEI. This CDR3 contains 12 residues. The CDR3 nucleotides read TGTGCCAGCAAGGGGGACAATCAGCCCCAGCATTTT. Its protein product is CASKGDNQPQHF.

The count of this clone is one. The chain is built from TRBV4-1 and TRBJ2-1; 12 nucleotides agree with TRBD2. Germline loops: CDR1 MGHRA, CDR2 YSYEKL. The CDR3 is 15 amino acids. The V segment lost 3 bases and the J segment 9 bases; nucleotides outside the gene matches: 6. In DNA, the CDR3 is TGCGCCAGCAGCCATCTAGCGGGGGGGCTAATTGAGCAGTTCTTC. It translates to CASSHLAGGLIEQFF.

This chain connects TRBV5-6 to TRBJ1-2; TRBD1 is a possible D gene (5 bases). Trimming removed 3 bases at V and 1 base at J, with 16 bases between. This CDR3 comprises 16 residues. Germline CDR1 SGHDT, CDR2 YYEEEE. This CDR3 is CASSSLPGTFNYGYTF. The CDR3 nucleotides read TGTGCCAGCAGCTCCCTACCGGGGACTTTTAACTATGGCTACACCTTC. Looking up the rest from reference TRBV5-6 and TRBJ1-2 gives the full variable domain: DAGVTQSPTHLIKTRGQQVTLRCSPKSGHDTVSWYQQALGQGPQFIFQYYEEEERQRGNFPDRFSGHQFPNYSSELNVNALLLGDSALYLCASSSLPGTFNYGYTFGSGTRLTVV.

V usage is TRBV6-5 and J usage is TRBJ2-7, with 10 bases matching TRBD2. V lost 4 bases to trimming and J lost 5 bases; unmatched junction nucleotides: 11. Germline CDR1 and CDR2: MNHEY and SVGAGI. The CDR3 totals 16 residues. The chain's CDR3 is CASSSRGAGGLNEQYF. CDR3 coding DNA: TGTGCCAGCAGTTCCAGAGGAGCGGGGGGGTTGAACGAGCAGTACTTC.